The clone carrying this TCR beta chain was recorded many times. Its specificity is not known. The data are from a study of T cells after yellow fever vaccination. General study points: Once the booster was given, most primary-vaccination clones reappeared, at approximately 97% for CD4 and approximately 88% for CD8. Weaker in magnitude, the secondary response showed a faster peak on day 5 versus 15.

One entry per CDR3 protein, called by TCRdb with MiXCR from the 5' RACE reads. The profile shows 240,000 or so distinct CDR3 sequences, roughly 7.2% of them singletons. Germline V gives CDR1 DFQATT, CDR2 SNEGSKA (reference sequence). Trimming took off 8 bases at V and 2 bases at J, with 13 bases between the two ends. The CDR3 length is 13 residues. This specimen was CD4+ T cells sorted from PBMCs, taken 15 days after the yellow fever booster vaccination. The rearrangement uses TRBV20-1 and TRBJ2-1; no reliable D call. The origin of this receptor is a man aged 25 to 40 who received the YFV17D yellow fever vaccine. CDR3 in amino acids: CSTPTNPYNEQFF. The CDR3 bases are TGCAGTACCCCTACAAACCCCTACAATGAGCAGTTCTTC.